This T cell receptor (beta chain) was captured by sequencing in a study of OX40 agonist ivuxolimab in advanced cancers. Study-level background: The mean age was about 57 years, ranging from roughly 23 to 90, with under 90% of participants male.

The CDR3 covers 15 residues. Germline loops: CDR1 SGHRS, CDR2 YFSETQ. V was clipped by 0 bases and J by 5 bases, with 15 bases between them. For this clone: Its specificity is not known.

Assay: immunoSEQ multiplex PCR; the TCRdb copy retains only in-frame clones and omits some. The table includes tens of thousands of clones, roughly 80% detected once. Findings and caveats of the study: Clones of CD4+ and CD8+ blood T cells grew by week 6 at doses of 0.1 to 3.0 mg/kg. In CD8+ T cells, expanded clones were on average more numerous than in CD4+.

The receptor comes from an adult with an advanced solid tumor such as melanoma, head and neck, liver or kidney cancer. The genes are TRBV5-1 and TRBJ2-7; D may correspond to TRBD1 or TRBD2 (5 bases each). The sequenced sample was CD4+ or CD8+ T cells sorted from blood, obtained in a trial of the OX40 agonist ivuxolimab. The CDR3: CASSLEALGDHEQYF. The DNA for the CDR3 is TGCGCCAGCAGCTTGGAAGCCCTGGGGGACCACGAGCAGTACTTC.